The clone carrying this T cell receptor beta chain was seen ten or more times. The data are from a study of blood T cell repertoires in COVID-19. Study as a whole: The samples span acute and convalescent COVID-19 from the United States, Italy and Spain. Sources were T cells, B-cell-depleted T cells, or PBMCs; the material itself was cDNA or gDNA.

Recruited during active infection, patients (from Seattle) were subsequently followed longitudinally. Original data processing: Estimation of nucleated cell counts was performed using reference gene primer amplification. TCRdb's table, derived via immunoSEQ multiplex PCR, lists solely in-frame clones and lacks some. V, J and clone size are those of that table, while D and trimming were read from the DNA. The profile covers about 140,000 clones, with 84% appearing a single time and around 9% taken by the ten largest. The CDR3 runs 12 residues. CDR1 and CDR2 (germline): SGHRS, YFSETQ. Trimming took off 0 bases at V and 6 bases at J, with 6 bases between the two ends.

The receptor was derived from a man aged 25-40 years with COVID-19, enrolled during active disease. Sequencing used peripheral blood. The gene calls are TRBV5-1 and TRBJ1-1; D is possibly TRBD1 (5 bases). The CDR3 sequence is CASSLDRSEAFF. The DNA for the CDR3 is TGCGCCAGCAGCTTGGACAGGTCTGAAGCTTTCTTT.